The clone carrying this TCR beta chain was seen many times. From approximately 430 ng of RNA, a library with molecular barcoded alpha/delta and beta/gamma adaptors was made. TCRdb used MiXCR to reprocess the reads, holding one entry per CDR3 protein. The sample holds more than 100,000 distinct CDR3 sequences, about 12% seen once. The data belong to a study of read filtering for tumor transcriptome and immune sequencing. The germline CDR1 and CDR2 sequences are SGDLS and YYNGEE. Trimming took off 0 bases at V and 4 bases at J, with 8 bases between the two ends. The CDR3 is 14 residues long. Material for sequencing was a population of CD138-negative cells sorted from bone marrow. V is TRBV9 and J is TRBJ1-5, with a tentative D call TRBD1 (5 bases). This receptor was identified in a donor aged 40 or over with multiple myeloma. CDR3 in amino acids: CASSVGGVNQPQHF. CDR3 coding DNA: TGTGCCAGCAGCGTAGGAGGGGTTAATCAGCCCCAGCATTTT. Together with reference TRBV9 and TRBJ1-5, the CDR3 gives the full variable domain: DSGVTQTPKHLITATGQRVTLRCSPRSGDLSVYWYQQSLDQGLQFLIQYYNGEERAKGNILERFSAQQFPDLHSELNLSSLELGDSALYFCASSVGGVNQPQHFGDGTRLSIL.